Listed below are T cell receptor beta chains from one sample, sequenced in a study of blood T cells in healthy people across ages. TCRdb re-called the 5' RACE reads with MiXCR, one entry per CDR3 protein. The data hold approximately 1.5 million distinct CDR3 sequences, with approximately 32% observed a single time. Specimen: blood. These receptor sequences come from a young woman in good health. Both conserved end residues are part of each CDR3. Fields, in order: J gene, clone size, D gene, V gene, CDR3 protein, CDR3 DNA. The D gene is left open where the match is weak. A clone size is listed for some rows: how often the clone was seen (once, few, many), or a class if it is expanded.

TRBJ1-1	NA	TRBD1	TRBV5-1	CASSLTGTEQNTEAFF	TGCGCCAGCAGCCTAACCGGGACAGAACAGAACACTGAAGCTTTCTTT
TRBJ1-1	NA	NA	TRBV12-5	CASGPLGGTEAFF	TGTGCTAGTGGTCCTCTGGGGGGCACTGAAGCTTTCTTT
TRBJ2-1	NA	NA	TRBV21-1	CASSERRALGEGDEQFF	TGTGCCAGCAGCGAACGCCGGGCCTTGGGGGAAGGCGATGAGCAGTTCTTC
TRBJ2-6	many	NA	TRBV4-1	CASSYDSSGANVLTF	TGCGCCAGCAGCTATGACAGCTCTGGGGCCAACGTCCTGACTTTC
TRBJ2-3	few	NA	TRBV7-9	CASSLSLDPDTQYF	TGTGCCAGCAGCTTAAGTCTAGATCCAGATACGCAGTATTTT
TRBJ2-5	few	NA	TRBV20-1	CSAPSFWGSKTQYF	TGCAGTGCACCCAGTTTTTGGGGGAGTAAGACCCAGTACTTC
TRBJ2-7	few	TRBD1	TRBV20-1	CSARAPGQGFNEQYF	TGCAGTGCTAGAGCACCGGGACAGGGATTTAACGAGCAGTACTTC
TRBJ2-5	NA	NA	TRBV2	CASRTKRAQYF	TGTGCCAGCAGGACGAAGAGAGCGCAGTACTTC
TRBJ2-1	few	NA	TRBV7-9	CASSNPGEVNEQFF	TGTGCCAGCAGCAACCCGGGGGAGGTAAATGAGCAGTTCTTC
TRBJ2-5	NA	NA	TRBV2	CASHRDPQETQYF	TGTGCCAGTCACCGGGACCCACAAGAGACCCAGTACTTC
TRBJ2-2	NA	NA	TRBV7-2	CASARDLGGELFF	TGTGCCAGCGCCAGGGATCTGGGCGGGGAGCTGTTTTTT
TRBJ2-5	NA	TRBD2	TRBV7-8	CASSLVRGSGGEIETQYF	TGTGCCAGCAGCTTAGTTCGGGGTAGCGGGGGCGAGATAGAGACCCAGTACTTC
TRBJ2-3	NA	NA	TRBV28	CASQESTDTQYF	TGTGCCAGCCAGGAGAGCACAGATACGCAGTATTTT
TRBJ2-7	NA	TRBD2	TRBV6-1	CASKSGVYEQYF	TGTGCCAGCAAGAGCGGGGTATACGAGCAGTACTTC
TRBJ2-3	few	NA	TRBV20-1	CSARGLTSPDTQYF	TGCAGTGCTAGGGGACTTACCTCCCCCGATACGCAGTATTTT
TRBJ2-3	few	NA	TRBV7-9	CASSPEGFPSTDTQYF	TGTGCCAGCAGCCCAGAGGGGTTCCCTAGCACAGATACGCAGTATTTT
TRBJ2-5	NA	NA	TRBV28	CASTEGRKETQYF	TGTGCCAGCACTGAGGGCCGAAAAGAGACCCAGTACTTC
TRBJ1-1	few	NA	TRBV15	CATSRERGWNTEAFF	TGTGCCACCAGCAGAGAAAGGGGTTGGAACACTGAAGCTTTCTTT
TRBJ2-1	NA	TRBD2	TRBV6-2/TRBV6-3	CASSLAGAYYNEQFF	TGTGCCAGCAGTCTAGCGGGGGCTTACTACAATGAGCAGTTCTTC
TRBJ2-7	NA	TRBD1	TRBV6-5	CAGSYGTGTYEQYF	TGTGCCGGCAGTTACGGGACAGGGACCTACGAGCAGTACTTC
TRBJ2-1	NA	NA	TRBV20-1	CSASPMVGVGNGQFF	TGCAGTGCTAGCCCCATGGTGGGAGTGGGTAATGGGCAGTTCTTC
TRBJ2-5	few	NA	TRBV20-1	CSAIGELAPLETQYF	TGCAGTGCCATCGGGGAGCTAGCGCCCTTGGAGACCCAGTACTTC
TRBJ1-5	NA	NA	TRBV20-1	CSAQRPGYSNQPQHF	TGCAGTGCCCAGAGACCGGGGTATAGCAATCAGCCCCAGCATTTT
TRBJ2-4	few	NA	TRBV7-9	CASSLVISNLNIQYF	TGTGCCAGCAGCTTAGTCATCAGTAATCTGAACATTCAGTACTTC
TRBJ2-1	few	NA	TRBV10-3	CAMRGGSYNEQFF	TGTGCCATGAGAGGGGGAAGCTACAATGAGCAGTTCTTC
TRBJ2-3	once	NA	TRBV5-4	CASSGQPPGGKTDTQYF	TGTGCCAGCAGCGGACAACCTCCGGGGGGCAAAACAGATACGCAGTATTTT
TRBJ2-5	NA	NA	TRBV2	CASDRASVRETQYF	TGTGCCAGCGACCGGGCCAGCGTGAGAGAGACCCAGTACTTC
TRBJ1-3	NA	NA	TRBV20-1	CSAGRRDTIYF	TGCAGTGCTGGAAGGAGGGACACCATATATTTT
TRBJ1-1	NA	NA	TRBV20-1	CSASADGENTEAFF	TGCAGTGCTAGTGCGGACGGCGAGAACACTGAAGCTTTCTTT
TRBJ2-7	NA	TRBD2	TRBV11-2	CASSPRTSPEQYF	TGTGCCAGCAGCCCCAGGACTAGCCCCGAGCAGTACTTC
TRBJ2-7	NA	TRBD1	TRBV12-3/TRBV12-4	CASLNGQETYEQYF	TGTGCCAGCTTAAACGGACAGGAGACCTACGAGCAGTACTTC
TRBJ2-1	NA	NA	TRBV6-4	CASSGTAGHYNEQFF	TGTGCCAGCAGTGGGACAGCGGGACATTACAATGAGCAGTTCTTC
TRBJ1-1	NA	NA	TRBV5-1	CASSPRGGAMNTEAFF	TGCGCCAGCAGCCCCCGTGGAGGGGCAATGAACACTGAAGCTTTCTTT
TRBJ1-4	NA	TRBD1	TRBV7-9	CASSKTGTNEKLFF	TGTGCCAGCAGCAAGACAGGGACTAATGAAAAACTGTTTTTT
TRBJ1-1	NA	NA	TRBV6-1	CASIRHRNTEAFF	TGTGCCAGCATCCGACACCGGAACACTGAAGCTTTCTTT
TRBJ1-1	NA	NA	TRBV30	CAWSVWGAAFF	TGTGCCTGGAGTGTGTGGGGGGCAGCTTTCTTT
TRBJ2-1	NA	TRBD2	TRBV24-1	CATSDPLLAGGYNEQFF	TGTGCCACCAGTGACCCCCTTTTAGCGGGAGGATACAATGAGCAGTTCTTC
TRBJ2-7	NA	NA	TRBV11-2	CASSLKQNYEQYF	TGTGCCAGCAGCTTAAAACAGAACTACGAGCAGTACTTC
TRBJ2-3	NA	NA	TRBV5-5	CASSLYWTSSTDTQYF	TGTGCCAGCAGCTTGTACTGGACGTCTAGCACAGATACGCAGTATTTT
TRBJ2-1	NA	TRBD2	TRBV6-1	CASRAHSGGARNEQFF	TGTGCCAGCAGGGCTCATAGCGGGGGGGCCAGGAATGAGCAGTTCTTC
TRBJ2-7	NA	NA	TRBV6-1	CASSERQSPLGYEQYF	TGTGCCAGCAGTGAACGACAAAGTCCGTTGGGCTACGAGCAGTACTTC
TRBJ2-4	NA	NA	TRBV7-9	CASSSPPGNIQYF	TGTGCCAGCAGCTCCCCCCCAGGGAACATTCAGTACTTC
TRBJ2-7	NA	NA	TRBV6-1	CASSVTDKAYEQYF	TGTGCCAGCAGCGTGACGGACAAGGCCTACGAGCAGTACTTC
TRBJ2-3	NA	NA	TRBV7-2	CASSFFRLGPDTQYF	TGTGCCAGCAGCTTCTTCAGGTTGGGCCCAGATACGCAGTATTTT
TRBJ1-1	few	NA	TRBV4-1	CASNAGSMNTEAFF	TGCGCCAGCAACGCGGGGAGTATGAACACTGAAGCTTTCTTT
TRBJ2-1	NA	NA	TRBV7-8	CASSSSDSSYNERFF	TGTGCCAGCAGCTCATCGGACAGCTCCTACAATGAGCGGTTCTTC
TRBJ2-5	NA	TRBD2	TRBV10-3	CAISESWRGGQETQHF	TGTGCCATCAGTGAGTCTTGGCGGGGGGGCCAAGAGACCCAGCACTTC
TRBJ1-2	NA	NA	TRBV7-3	CASSFTGSLGRLAYGYTF	TGTGCCAGCAGCTTCACAGGTTCGCTCGGCCGCTTAGCCTATGGCTACACCTTC
TRBJ2-7	NA	TRBD2	TRBV11-2	CASSLRRGADEQYF	TGTGCCAGCAGCTTGAGGCGGGGGGCCGACGAGCAGTACTTC
TRBJ2-3	few	NA	TRBV6-6	CASSPSPGTGTDTQYF	TGTGCCAGCAGCCCCTCCCCCGGGACGGGCACAGATACGCAGTATTTT
TRBJ1-1	NA	NA	TRBV10-3	CAISDGGSGTEAFF	TGTGCCATCAGTGACGGGGGTTCGGGCACTGAAGCTTTCTTT
TRBJ2-3	few	NA	TRBV5-1	CASSPGKNTDTQYF	TGCGCCAGCAGCCCAGGCAAGAACACAGATACGCAGTATTTT
TRBJ1-2	NA	TRBD1	TRBV28	CASRVPGQVGYTF	TGTGCCAGCAGAGTTCCGGGACAGGTTGGCTACACCTTC
TRBJ2-7	NA	NA	TRBV20-1	CSARDGASSYEQYF	TGCAGTGCTAGAGATGGGGCGAGCTCCTACGAGCAGTACTTC
TRBJ2-4	NA	TRBD2	TRBV20-1	CSARLPAGVANIQYF	TGCAGTGCTAGGTTGCCGGCGGGGGTTGCGAACATTCAGTACTTC
TRBJ2-7	few	NA	TRBV7-6	CASSEFGSSYEQYF	TGTGCCAGCAGCGAATTCGGGTCCTCCTACGAGCAGTACTTC
TRBJ2-3	few	NA	TRBV5-1	CASSFGRRSPDTQYF	TGCGCCAGCAGCTTCGGAAGGCGCTCGCCTGATACGCAGTATTTT
TRBJ2-7	NA	TRBD1	TRBV11-2	CASSLMTGNEQYF	TGTGCCAGCAGCTTAATGACAGGGAACGAGCAGTACTTC